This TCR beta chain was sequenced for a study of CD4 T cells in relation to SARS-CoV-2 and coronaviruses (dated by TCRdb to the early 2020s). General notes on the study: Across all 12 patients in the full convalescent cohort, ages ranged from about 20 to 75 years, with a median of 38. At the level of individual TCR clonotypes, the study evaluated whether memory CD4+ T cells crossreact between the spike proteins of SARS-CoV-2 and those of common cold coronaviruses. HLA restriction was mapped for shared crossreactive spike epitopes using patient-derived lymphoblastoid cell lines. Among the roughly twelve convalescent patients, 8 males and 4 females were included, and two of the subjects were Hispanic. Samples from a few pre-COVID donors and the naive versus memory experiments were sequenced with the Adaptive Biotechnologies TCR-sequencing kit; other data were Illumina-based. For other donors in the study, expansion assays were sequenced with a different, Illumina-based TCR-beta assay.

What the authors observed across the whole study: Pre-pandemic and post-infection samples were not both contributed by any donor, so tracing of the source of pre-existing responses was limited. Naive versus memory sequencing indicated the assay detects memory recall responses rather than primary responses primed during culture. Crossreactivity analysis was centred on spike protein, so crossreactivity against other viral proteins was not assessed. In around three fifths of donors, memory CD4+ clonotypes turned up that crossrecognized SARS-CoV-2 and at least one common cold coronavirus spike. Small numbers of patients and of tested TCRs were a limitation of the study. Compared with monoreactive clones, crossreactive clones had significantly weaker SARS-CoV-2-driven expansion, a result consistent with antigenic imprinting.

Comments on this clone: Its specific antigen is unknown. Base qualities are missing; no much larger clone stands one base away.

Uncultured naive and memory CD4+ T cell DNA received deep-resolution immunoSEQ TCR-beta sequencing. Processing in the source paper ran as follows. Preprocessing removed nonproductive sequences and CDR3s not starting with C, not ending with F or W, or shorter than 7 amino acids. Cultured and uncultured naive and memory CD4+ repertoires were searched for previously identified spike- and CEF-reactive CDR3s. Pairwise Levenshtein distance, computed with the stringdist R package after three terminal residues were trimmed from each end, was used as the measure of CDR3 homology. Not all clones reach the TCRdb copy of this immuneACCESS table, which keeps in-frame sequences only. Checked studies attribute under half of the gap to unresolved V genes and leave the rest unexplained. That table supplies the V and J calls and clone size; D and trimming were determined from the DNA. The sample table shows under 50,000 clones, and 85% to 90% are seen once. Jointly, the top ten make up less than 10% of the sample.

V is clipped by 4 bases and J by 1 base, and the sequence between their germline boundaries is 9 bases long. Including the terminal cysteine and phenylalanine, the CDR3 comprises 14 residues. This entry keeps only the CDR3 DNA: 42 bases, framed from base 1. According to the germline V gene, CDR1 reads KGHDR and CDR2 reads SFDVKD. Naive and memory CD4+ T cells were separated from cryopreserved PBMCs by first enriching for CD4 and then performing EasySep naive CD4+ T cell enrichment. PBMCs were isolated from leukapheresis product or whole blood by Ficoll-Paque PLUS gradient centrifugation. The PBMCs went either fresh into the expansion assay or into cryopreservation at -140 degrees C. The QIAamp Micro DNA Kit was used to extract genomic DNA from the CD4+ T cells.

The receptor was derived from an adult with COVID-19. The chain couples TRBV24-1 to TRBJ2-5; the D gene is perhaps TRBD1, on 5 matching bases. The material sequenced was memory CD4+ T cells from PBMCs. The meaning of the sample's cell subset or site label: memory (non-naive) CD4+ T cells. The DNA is TGTGCCACCAGTGACCATACAGGCCAAGAGACCCAGTACTTC. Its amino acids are CATSDHTGQETQYF.